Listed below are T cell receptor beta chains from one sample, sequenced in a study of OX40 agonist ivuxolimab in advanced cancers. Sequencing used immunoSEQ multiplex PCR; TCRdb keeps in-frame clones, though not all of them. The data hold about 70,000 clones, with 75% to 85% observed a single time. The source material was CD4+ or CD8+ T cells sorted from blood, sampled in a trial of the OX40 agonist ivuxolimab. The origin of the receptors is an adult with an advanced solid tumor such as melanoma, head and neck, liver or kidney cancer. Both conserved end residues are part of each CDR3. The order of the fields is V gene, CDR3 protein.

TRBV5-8,CASSLDKGRIDSNQPQHF
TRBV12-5,CASAPGTDWPGDYGYTF
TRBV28,CASSQDPATGYYGYTF
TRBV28,CASSLWAENTF
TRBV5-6,CASTQDPGSVGYTF
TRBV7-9,CASSLARTFSGNTIYF
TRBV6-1,CASSQFNEQFF
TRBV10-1,CASSFSVAGSAQYF
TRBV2,CASRWEGYTEAFF
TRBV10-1,CASSELAGDRNEQFF
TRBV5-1,CASSQTGGSYNEQFF
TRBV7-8,CASSPLVLGGEQYF
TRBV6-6,CASSPGQGSYNSPLHF
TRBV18,CASSPTPGNTEAFF
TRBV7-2,CASSPQQGMAYEQYF
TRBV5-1,CASSLGAYRGSEAFF
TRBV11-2,CASSLGFARNTIYF
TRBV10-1,CASSAGLALYEQYF
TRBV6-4,CASRLQGGSSYEQYF
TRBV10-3,CAISESTGDVYEQFF
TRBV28,CASSLETEAFF
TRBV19,CASSPSEGFANYGYTF
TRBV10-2,CASSESRDQPQHF
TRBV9,CASSVEPRSSGNTIYF
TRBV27,CASSLSPHYSSGRVGEQYF
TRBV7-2,CASSPRQGAASSPLHF
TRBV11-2,CASSYRAQYNEQFF
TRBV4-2,CASSARVGRQLTDTQYF
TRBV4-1,CASSQARQGQANYGYTF
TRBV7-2,CASSLAWERAAYNEQFF
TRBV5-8,CASSRGQGATYEQYF
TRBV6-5,CASSLKGLAGYNEQFF
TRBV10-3,CAISTGGIYGYTF
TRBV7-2,CASSPQDRKTYNEQFF
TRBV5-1,CASSLGLAGGNEQFF
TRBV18,CASSPQGHNEQFF
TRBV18,CASSPQVASYGTSYNEQFF
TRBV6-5,CASSRTAQWGNTIYF
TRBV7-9,CASSFGPGYNQPQHF
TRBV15,CATSRDRAGSNEKLFF
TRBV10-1,CASSESLDLAASSYNEQFF
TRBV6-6,CASRMDGSGNTIYF
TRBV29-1,CSVQGVTGSYGYTF
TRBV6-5,CASSYAGTGVYYGYTF
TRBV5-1,CASSFLSGLAGIKSYNEQFF
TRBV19,CASSILPRSGVYEQYF
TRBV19,CASSMEGRVNYNEQFF
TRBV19,CASSRGGRASGELFF
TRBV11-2,CASSLAGAPSTEAFF
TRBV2,CASSVDRANQPQHF
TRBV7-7,CASSSDKNTEAFF
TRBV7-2,CASSFGKSSNQPQHF
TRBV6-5,CASSYSKTASSYEQYF
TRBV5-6,CASRPPGVGARQFF
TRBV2,CASSRTSGNEQFF